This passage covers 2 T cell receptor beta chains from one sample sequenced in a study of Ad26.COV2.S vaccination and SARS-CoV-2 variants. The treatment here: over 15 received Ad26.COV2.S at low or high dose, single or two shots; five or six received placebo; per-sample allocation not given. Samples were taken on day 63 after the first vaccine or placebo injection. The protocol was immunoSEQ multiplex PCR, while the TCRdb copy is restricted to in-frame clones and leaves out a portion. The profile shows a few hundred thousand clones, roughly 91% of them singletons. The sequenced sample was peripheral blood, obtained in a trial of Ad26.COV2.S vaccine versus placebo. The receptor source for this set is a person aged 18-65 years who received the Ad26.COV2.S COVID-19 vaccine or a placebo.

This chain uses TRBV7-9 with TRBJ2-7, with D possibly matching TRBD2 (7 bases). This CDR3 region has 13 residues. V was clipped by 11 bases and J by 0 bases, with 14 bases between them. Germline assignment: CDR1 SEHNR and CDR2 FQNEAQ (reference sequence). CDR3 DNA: TGTGCCGGACGTCGGGGGGCCTCCTACGAGCAGTACTTC. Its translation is CAGRRGASYEQYF.

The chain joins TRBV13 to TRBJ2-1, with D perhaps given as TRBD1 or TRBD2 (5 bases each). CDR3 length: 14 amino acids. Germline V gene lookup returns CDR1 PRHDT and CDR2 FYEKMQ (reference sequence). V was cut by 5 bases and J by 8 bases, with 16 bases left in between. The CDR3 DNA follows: TGTGCCAGCAGCACCGGGGTCCTGGGGCATGAGCAGTTCTTC. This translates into CASSTGVLGHEQFF.